This T cell receptor (beta chain) was obtained from a study of tumor-infiltrating lymphocytes in localized non-small cell lung cancer. CDR1 and CDR2 from the germline V gene are MDHEN and SYDVKM. J was trimmed by 10 bases and V by 11 bases; bases with no gene match: 10. CDR3 size: 14 residues. The repertoire was sequenced with immunoSEQ multiplex PCR; TCRdb's copy has only in-frame clones and lacks some. The sample gives 14,000 to 15,000 clones, roughly 76% of which show up once; 2% to 3% is in the top ten. This clonotype originated in a human donor with non-small cell lung cancer. The rearrangement uses TRBV28 and TRBJ2-1; 14 positions agree with TRBD2. The sequencing sample was made of lung tumor tissue. The CDR3 DNA is TGTGCCTCATCGGGACTAGCGGGAGTGAACGAGCAGTTCTTC. Protein product: CASSGLAGVNEQFF.